One and the same sample provided the 9 T cell receptor beta chains below, sequenced in a study of blood T cell repertoires in COVID-19. TCRdb's copy holds only in-frame clones and misses some; the assay was immunoSEQ multiplex PCR. The sample includes under 350,000 clones, about 89% seen only once; the top ten take roughly 5%. The sequencing input was peripheral blood. All receptors derive from a man aged 35 to 55 with acute or convalescent COVID-19.

The rearrangement joins TRBV9 to TRBJ2-1; 10 nucleotides align to TRBD2. J was trimmed by 7 bases and V by 0 bases; bases with no gene match: 7. The germline gives CDR1 SGDLS, CDR2 YYNGEE. CDR3 length: 16 amino acids. CDR3 sequence (DNA): TGTGCCAGCAGCGTAGGGCCAGCGGGGGGGTATAATGAGCAGTTCTTC. This gives the protein CASSVGPAGGYNEQFF.

J is TRBJ1-5 and V is TRBV19; tentatively, D is TRBD1 (6 bases). The V gene lost 3 bases and the J gene lost 7 bases, with 10 bases spanning the gap. Germline CDR1 and CDR2: LNHDA and SQIVND (reference sequence). The CDR3 length is 13 residues. DNA for the CDR3: TGTGCCAGTAGTATCAGGACAGCCCAGCCCCAGCATTTT. Protein sequence: CASSIRTAQPQHF.

The chain combines TRBV6-5 with TRBJ1-2; 9 bases map to TRBD1. Germline V CDR1 and CDR2: MNHEY, SVGAGI. This CDR3 contains 13 residues. V was clipped by 7 bases and J by 5 bases; unmatched bases: 5. This CDR3 reads CASTPGQGYGYTF. The CDR3 nucleotides are TGTGCCAGCACTCCGGGACAGGGTTATGGCTACACCTTC.

The chain is built from TRBV19 and TRBJ2-6, with TRBD1 as a possible D gene (5 bases). This CDR3 is 18 amino acids long. Germline V lookup: CDR1 LNHDA, CDR2 SQIVND (reference sequence). Deletions cut 7 bases from V and 0 bases from J, with 19 bases between. The CDR3 reads CASTLGPDRFSGANVLTF. The CDR3 coding sequence is TGTGCCAGTACACTGGGCCCAGACAGATTCTCTGGGGCCAACGTCCTGACTTTC.

The chain recombines TRBV19 with TRBJ1-1; 8 bases match TRBD1. Losses at the gene ends were 10 bases for V and 1 base for J; bases not matched to a gene: 11. The CDR3 extends over 15 amino acids. The germline V gene has CDR1 LNHDA and CDR2 SQIVND (reference sequence). CDR3 nucleotide sequence: TGTGCCACCGAAGCCCAGGGGGCTGCGAACACTGAAGCTTTCTTT. Its translation: CATEAQGAANTEAFF. The full variable domain, with the rest looked up from reference TRBV19 and TRBJ1-1, is DGGITQSPKYLFRKEGQNVTLSCEQNLNHDAMYWYRQDPGQGLRLIYYSQIVNDFQKGDIAEGYSVSREKKESFPLTVTSAQKNPTAFYLCATEAQGAANTEAFFGQGTRLTVV.

J is TRBJ2-7 and V is TRBV3-1 (or the pseudogene TRBV3-2); 8 bases map to TRBD2. The CDR3 extends over 15 amino acids. The junction had 10 bases not matched to a gene; V was cut back by 4 bases and J by 5 bases. Germline V lookup: CDR1 LGHDT, CDR2 YNNKEL (reference sequence). The CDR3 DNA sequence: TGTGCCAGCAGCCCTCTGCGGGGGGCCGTCCACGAGCAGTACTTC. Translating it yields CASSPLRGAVHEQYF.

The chain joins TRBV5-4 to TRBJ1-3; no reliable D call. Germline loops: CDR1 SGHNT, CDR2 YYREEE (reference sequence). V lost 4 bases and J lost 0, with 14 bases in between. The CDR3 contains 16 residues. CDR3 in amino acids: CASSVGGSRSGNTIYF. In DNA, the CDR3 is TGTGCCAGCAGCGTGGGAGGGAGTCGCTCTGGAAACACCATATATTTT.

The chain joins TRBV6-4 to TRBJ2-1; 13 bases are shared with TRBD2. V was clipped by 0 bases and J by 9 bases; unmatched bases: 8. The CDR3 contains 17 residues. In germline, CDR1 is MRHNA, CDR2 SNTAGT. CDR3 region: CASSDSPGLAGEGEQFF. CDR3 sequence (DNA): TGTGCCAGCAGTGACTCACCAGGACTAGCGGGGGAAGGTGAGCAGTTCTTC.

Note on this clone: A read error may account for a junction end that differs from germline. This chain connects TRBV6-1 to TRBJ2-1; TRBD1 aligns across 9 bases. In germline, CDR1 is MNHNS, CDR2 SASEGT. This CDR3 has 14 residues. CDR3 bases: TGTGCCAGCCGTGACAGGGGGGCCTACAATGAGCAGTTCTTC. Its protein is CASRDRGAYNEQFF.